Listed below are T cell receptor beta chains from one sample, sequenced in a study of T cell changes during pregnancy in multiple sclerosis. Repertoires were generated with immunoSEQ multiplex PCR, while TCRdb's copy carries only in-frame clones and drops some. The profile covers fewer than 60,000 clones, with about 94% appearing a single time and 0.39% taken by the ten largest. The starting material was CD4+ T cells from peripheral blood mononuclear cells, obtained after pregnancy. These receptors came from a female donor with multiple sclerosis, enrolled in a pregnancy study. CDR3s include the opening cysteine and the closing phenylalanine or tryptophan. A D gene is named only where the DNA matches it firmly. Some rows mark clone size as missing; the rest say once, few, many or name a class of expanded clone.

d_gene: NA; j_gene: TRBJ2-1; abundance: NA; v_gene: TRBV9; CDR3aa: CASSAPRQDRFF; CDR3nt: TGTGCCAGCAGCGCCCCCAGACAGGATCGGTTCTTC
d_gene: NA; j_gene: TRBJ2-3; abundance: NA; v_gene: TRBV4-2; CDR3aa: CASSGLAGTDTQYF; CDR3nt: TGTGCCAGCAGCGGACTCGCGGGCACAGATACGCAGTATTTT
d_gene: TRBD2; j_gene: TRBJ2-7; abundance: NA; v_gene: TRBV30; CDR3aa: CAWSVPGWGGEQYF; CDR3nt: TGTGCCTGGAGTGTACCGGGCTGGGGGGGGGAGCAGTACTTC
d_gene: NA; j_gene: TRBJ2-2; abundance: once; v_gene: TRBV28; CDR3aa: CASSPGVRDTGELFF; CDR3nt: TGTGCCAGCAGTCCCGGCGTCAGGGACACCGGGGAGCTGTTTTTT
d_gene: NA; j_gene: TRBJ1-2; abundance: NA; v_gene: TRBV6-1; CDR3aa: CASIGANYGYTF; CDR3nt: TGTGCCAGCATAGGGGCGAACTATGGCTACACCTTC
d_gene: TRBD1; j_gene: TRBJ1-5; abundance: NA; v_gene: TRBV6-6; CDR3aa: CASKPGQEDGQPQHF; CDR3nt: TGTGCCAGCAAACCGGGACAGGAGGACGGTCAGCCCCAGCATTTT
d_gene: TRBD2; j_gene: TRBJ2-1; abundance: NA; v_gene: TRBV11-2; CDR3aa: CASSFQRDSGNEQFF; CDR3nt: TGTGCCAGCAGCTTCCAGCGGGATTCAGGCAATGAGCAGTTCTTC
d_gene: NA; j_gene: TRBJ2-3; abundance: NA; v_gene: TRBV10-3; CDR3aa: CAISESQGGTADTQYF; CDR3nt: TGTGCCATCAGTGAGTCCCAGGGTGGGACTGCAGATACGCAGTATTTT
d_gene: NA; j_gene: TRBJ2-3; abundance: NA; v_gene: TRBV5-4; CDR3aa: CASSFSRNTDTQYF; CDR3nt: TGTGCCAGCAGCTTCTCGCGGAACACAGATACGCAGTATTTT
d_gene: NA; j_gene: TRBJ2-5; abundance: once; v_gene: TRBV5-5; CDR3aa: CASSLGGKETQYF; CDR3nt: TGTGCCAGCAGCTTGGGAGGGAAGGAGACCCAGTACTTC
d_gene: TRBD1; j_gene: TRBJ2-7; abundance: NA; v_gene: TRBV28; CDR3aa: CASSQQGPSYEQYF; CDR3nt: TGTGCCAGCAGTCAACAGGGGCCCTCGTACGAGCAGTACTTC
d_gene: NA; j_gene: TRBJ2-6; abundance: NA; v_gene: TRBV2; CDR3aa: CASSLDAGANGANVLTF; CDR3nt: TGTGCCAGCAGCCTAGATGCAGGGGCAAATGGGGCCAACGTCCTGACTTTC
d_gene: TRBD1; j_gene: TRBJ1-1; abundance: NA; v_gene: TRBV11-2; CDR3aa: CASSRESQGSNTEAFF; CDR3nt: TGTGCCAGCAGCCGAGAATCACAGGGGTCTAACACTGAAGCTTTCTTT
d_gene: NA; j_gene: TRBJ1-4; abundance: once; v_gene: TRBV5-1; CDR3aa: CASSLVAGVDEKLFF; CDR3nt: TGCGCCAGCAGCTTGGTGGCGGGGGTGGACGAAAAACTGTTTTTT
d_gene: TRBD2; j_gene: TRBJ2-7; abundance: NA; v_gene: TRBV9; CDR3aa: CASSVAGGGYEQYF; CDR3nt: TGTGCCAGCAGCGTAGCGGGGGGAGGGTACGAGCAGTACTTC
d_gene: NA; j_gene: TRBJ2-5; abundance: NA; v_gene: TRBV7-2; CDR3aa: CASSREALRQDPQYF; CDR3nt: TGTGCCAGCAGCCGTGAGGCCCTCCGGCAAGACCCCCAGTACTTC
d_gene: TRBD1; j_gene: TRBJ1-2; abundance: NA; v_gene: TRBV4-1; CDR3aa: CASSQTRFWDRENYGYTF; CDR3nt: TGCGCCAGCAGCCAAACCAGGTTCTGGGACAGGGAGAACTATGGCTACACCTTC
d_gene: NA; j_gene: TRBJ1-3; abundance: NA; v_gene: TRBV21-1; CDR3aa: CASSKGGGDSGNTIYF; CDR3nt: TGTGCCAGCAGCAAAGGGGGGGGTGACTCTGGAAACACCATATATTTT
d_gene: TRBD1; j_gene: TRBJ1-2; abundance: NA; v_gene: TRBV7-9; CDR3aa: CASSFSGQTYGYTF; CDR3nt: TGTGCCAGCAGCTTTTCGGGACAGACATATGGCTACACCTTC
d_gene: TRBD1; j_gene: TRBJ1-4; abundance: NA; v_gene: TRBV9; CDR3aa: CASSVGPGQGGEKLFF; CDR3nt: TGTGCCAGCAGCGTAGGTCCGGGACAGGGAGGAGAAAAACTGTTTTTT
d_gene: TRBD1; j_gene: TRBJ2-2; abundance: NA; v_gene: TRBV19; CDR3aa: CASTPDRGNTGELFF; CDR3nt: TGTGCCAGTACTCCCGACAGGGGGAACACCGGGGAGCTGTTTTTT
d_gene: NA; j_gene: TRBJ1-1; abundance: NA; v_gene: TRBV4-1; CDR3aa: CASRLQTNTEAFF; CDR3nt: TGCGCCAGCAGACTTCAAACGAACACTGAAGCTTTCTTT
d_gene: TRBD2; j_gene: TRBJ2-7; abundance: NA; v_gene: TRBV11-2; CDR3aa: CASSLFRQKGLAVGEQYF; CDR3nt: TGTGCCAGCAGCTTATTCCGCCAGAAGGGACTAGCTGTGGGGGAGCAGTACTTC
d_gene: TRBD2; j_gene: TRBJ2-3; abundance: NA; v_gene: TRBV5-4; CDR3aa: CASGLGGRYTDTQYF; CDR3nt: TGTGCCAGCGGCTTAGGCGGGAGGTACACAGATACGCAGTATTTT
d_gene: NA; j_gene: TRBJ1-1; abundance: NA; v_gene: TRBV27; CDR3aa: CASSFQATWTEAFF; CDR3nt: TGTGCCAGCAGTTTTCAGGCGACCTGGACTGAAGCTTTCTTT
d_gene: TRBD2; j_gene: TRBJ2-3; abundance: NA; v_gene: TRBV7-8; CDR3aa: CASSLGTGRGADTQYF; CDR3nt: TGTGCCAGCAGCTTAGGAACCGGGAGGGGCGCAGATACGCAGTATTTT
d_gene: TRBD2; j_gene: TRBJ2-1; abundance: NA; v_gene: TRBV13; CDR3aa: CASSSQREEDEQFF; CDR3nt: TGTGCCAGCAGCTCCCAGCGGGAGGAGGATGAGCAGTTCTTC
d_gene: TRBD2; j_gene: TRBJ2-1; abundance: NA; v_gene: TRBV9; CDR3aa: CASSPEVGGGRVYNEQFF; CDR3nt: TGTGCCAGCAGCCCAGAGGTGGGGGGCGGGAGGGTATACAATGAGCAGTTCTTC
d_gene: TRBD1; j_gene: TRBJ1-1; abundance: once; v_gene: TRBV29-1; CDR3aa: CSVSGGNTEAFF; CDR3nt: TGCAGCGTATCAGGGGGGAACACTGAAGCTTTCTTT
d_gene: NA; j_gene: TRBJ2-7; abundance: NA; v_gene: TRBV10-1; CDR3aa: CASSEAATSSYEQYF; CDR3nt: TGCGCCAGCAGTGAGGCGGCTACGAGCTCCTACGAGCAGTACTTC
d_gene: TRBD2; j_gene: TRBJ2-2; abundance: NA; v_gene: TRBV5-1; CDR3aa: CASSFSGTSGRYTGELFF; CDR3nt: TGCGCCAGCAGCTTCTCTGGGACTAGCGGGAGGTACACCGGGGAGCTGTTTTTT
d_gene: TRBD2; j_gene: TRBJ2-1; abundance: NA; v_gene: TRBV4-2; CDR3aa: CASSQGLVDEQFF; CDR3nt: TGTGCCAGCAGCCAGGGACTAGTCGATGAGCAGTTCTTC
d_gene: TRBD2; j_gene: TRBJ2-1; abundance: NA; v_gene: TRBV12-5; CDR3aa: CASGLGTSWVSSYNEQFF; CDR3nt: TGTGCTAGTGGTTTGGGGACTAGTTGGGTTAGCTCCTACAATGAGCAGTTCTTC
d_gene: TRBD1; j_gene: TRBJ2-7; abundance: NA; v_gene: TRBV14; CDR3aa: CASSQAGTGVEQYF; CDR3nt: TGTGCCAGCAGCCAAGCCGGGACAGGGGTCGAGCAGTACTTC
d_gene: TRBD2; j_gene: TRBJ2-7; abundance: NA; v_gene: TRBV7-2; CDR3aa: CASSLREGRAPYEQYF; CDR3nt: TGTGCCAGCAGCTTAAGGGAGGGGCGCGCTCCCTACGAGCAGTACTTC
d_gene: TRBD1; j_gene: TRBJ1-2; abundance: NA; v_gene: TRBV19; CDR3aa: CASRPGGSRNGYTF; CDR3nt: TGTGCCAGTAGACCAGGGGGCTCTAGGAATGGCTACACCTTC
d_gene: NA; j_gene: TRBJ1-1; abundance: NA; v_gene: TRBV20-1; CDR3aa: CSATREFSAFF; CDR3nt: TGCAGTGCTACCCGGGAATTCTCAGCTTTCTTT
d_gene: NA; j_gene: TRBJ2-5; abundance: NA; v_gene: TRBV6-6; CDR3aa: CASSGSGETQYF; CDR3nt: TGTGCCAGCAGTGGAAGCGGGGAGACCCAGTACTTC
d_gene: NA; j_gene: TRBJ2-5; abundance: NA; v_gene: TRBV28; CDR3aa: CASSPTTGVQETQYF; CDR3nt: TGTGCCAGCAGCCCCACGACCGGGGTCCAAGAGACCCAGTACTTC